Given below is one T cell receptor beta chain in context. With 3 bases removed from V and 9 bases from J, the gap between germline ends came to 9 bases. Germline V lookup: CDR1 KGHSH, CDR2 LQKENI. The CDR3 is made up of 13 amino acids. Sorting used thawed, overnight-rested PBMC stained with anti-CD3, a viability dye and GMM-loaded CD1B tetramer. The CD1B tetramers carried C32 glucose monomycolate purified from Rhodococcus equi. From each donor, about 100,000 tetramer-negative cells were sorted. These data belong to a study of T cells in tuberculosis. For the study at large: CD1B tetramers identified T cells specific for mycobacterial lipid GMM. Study-wide findings and caveats: Low-affinity CD1B-GMM tetramer-binding T cells may have been missed.

TCR-alpha and TCR-beta chains were sequenced unpaired. Clones were sequenced by immunoSEQ multiplex PCR, and TCRdb holds only the in-frame ones, with some missing. The sample holds nearly 60,000 clones, approximately 91% seen once. The material sequenced was CD1b-GMM tetramer-negative cells sorted from PBMCs. The TCR originated in an adult woman with latent tuberculosis. This chain connects TRBV18 to TRBJ1-6; TRBD1 might be the D (5 bases). CDR3 in amino acids: CASSPREGSPLHF. Here the CDR3 DNA reads TGTGCCAGCTCACCCAGGGAAGGTTCACCCCTCCACTTT.